This is a list of T cell receptor beta chains from one sample in a study of control samples from healthy donors and cancer patients. Libraries were prepared by immunoSEQ multiplex PCR; TCRdb keeps only in-frame clonotypes and omits some of them. The top ten clones hold 2.4% of a sample with 50,000 or so clones, about 95% of them seen once. Sequencing was performed on blood. All receptors come from a man under 40 in good health. Both conserved end residues are part of each CDR3.

TRBV4-1	TRBJ2-1	CASSQGLLNNEQFF
TRBV9	TRBJ1-1	CASSVGGGRMNTEAFF
TRBV7-8	TRBJ1-4	CASSRSGPTNEKLFF
TRBV6-5	TRBJ1-2	CASRRGPTRNYGYTF
TRBV9	TRBJ2-1	CASSADFIAGLAYNEQFF
TRBV27	TRBJ2-7	CASSPKRTSGSPSYEQYF
TRBV4-1	TRBJ1-1	CASSQESHRMNTEAFF
TRBV3-1/TRBV3-2	TRBJ1-5	CASSQLDQPQHF
TRBV6-5	TRBJ2-7	CASSSRGREQYF
TRBV5-4	TRBJ1-1	CASSLTGVTEAFF
TRBV14	TRBJ2-1	CASSPFAEGEQFF
TRBV2	TRBJ1-1	CASSADPFAEAFF
TRBV30	TRBJ2-2	CAWSVLGVSGELFF
TRBV6-5	TRBJ1-6	CASTGRGFDNSPLHF
TRBV7-2	TRBJ2-2	CASRRGGGNTGELFF
TRBV4-1	TRBJ2-5	CASSQEEIARETQYF
TRBV7-2	TRBJ1-2	CASSLLAGGYGYTF
TRBV19	TRBJ1-5	CASSSGGDYQPQHF
TRBV7-9	TRBJ1-5	CASRGDAGQPQHF
TRBV2	TRBJ1-1	CASSKAGGTEAFF
TRBV6-2/TRBV6-3	TRBJ1-5	CASSYFRGQGRDQPQHF
TRBV11-1	TRBJ2-3	CASSLLVAGGTDTQYF
TRBV28	TRBJ1-6	CASSLYPPTSGGDSPLHF
TRBV4-1	TRBJ1-1	CASSHGTVNTEAFF
TRBV6-1	TRBJ1-2	CASSEYYSEWGRGGYTF
TRBV7-9	TRBJ2-3	CASSLVPNTDTQYF
TRBV19	TRBJ2-2	CASSRVRGGELFF
TRBV6-6	TRBJ1-1	CASSYSTANTEAFF
TRBV28	TRBJ1-2	CASSLVGALAGDLNYGYTF
TRBV19	TRBJ2-1	CASSISPLGNEQFF
TRBV6-1	TRBJ1-5	CASSEAAGSAKFQHF
TRBV4-1	TRBJ1-2	CASSQTGQGGYGYTF
TRBV2	TRBJ2-2	CASSEFFPPGLAGYPNTGELFF
TRBV19	TRBJ2-7	CASSNTSPNEQYF
TRBV9	TRBJ2-7	CASSVQGSDYEQYF
TRBV6-4	TRBJ2-3	CASSEGTSGTDTQYF
TRBV12-5	TRBJ2-7	CASGLVASGTGGSYEQYF
TRBV4-1	TRBJ2-2	CASSQDGDNTGELFF
TRBV4-3	TRBJ2-7	CASSQGTSGMYEQYF
TRBV9	TRBJ2-2	CASSPLQVGELFF
TRBV27	TRBJ1-6	CASSLSWGLSYNSPLHF
TRBV4-2	TRBJ2-2	CASSQGLGDTGELFF